This T cell receptor beta chain was profiled in a study of T cells in Graves' hyperthyroidism and ophthalmopathy. Study-level background: Any treatment followed the collection of peripheral blood at initial diagnosis.

This CDR3 region has 13 residues. Germline V gene lookup returns CDR1 LNHDA and CDR2 SQIVND (reference sequence). Between the trimmed V and J ends, which lost 5 bases and 6 bases, there was a span of 11 bases. It was RNA transcripts that yielded the amplified TCR beta CDR3 regions. TCR CDR3 underwent first-round RT-PCR with the HTBI primer set. TCRdb re-analysed the multiplex PCR reads in MiXCR, keeping a single row per CDR3 protein. The sample contains hundreds of thousands of distinct CDR3 sequences, roughly 40% of which appear only once. This clonotype was found many times. J is TRBJ1-5 and V is TRBV19, with D uncertain. Sequencing was carried out using blood. The TCR comes from a man aged 18 to 35 with Graves' hyperthyroidism. CDR3 DNA: TGTGCCAGTAGTCATACACTCGTTCAGCCCCAGCATTTT. Encoded protein: CASSHTLVQPQHF.